The TCR beta chain described here comes from a study of T-cell memory formation after mild COVID-19 (dated by TCRdb to the early 2020s). Some background on the complete study: Most TCR sequence clusters were specific to one of the two donors. T-cell clones expanding and contracting after mild COVID-19 in two donors were tracked by longitudinal TCRalpha and TCRbeta repertoire sequencing. Two young, previously healthy adult volunteers made up the cohort, one male and one female.

This clonotype was picked up many times. What antigen it recognizes has not been identified. The record has no base qualities; no much larger clone is one base away. Ficoll-Paque density gradient centrifugation was the method used to isolate PBMCs. Deletion took 3 bases off V and 2 bases off J, with a span of 7 bases between the germline ends. Measured from the cysteine to the phenylalanine, the CDR3 is 13 residues long. Left in the record is the CDR3 DNA by itself, 39 bases read in frame from the first base. According to the germline V gene, CDR1 reads SGHTA and CDR2 reads FQGTGA. What the work shows at the level of the full study, not this receptor alone: Only two mild cases were covered by the study, and larger cohorts that include severe cases with pre-infection samples were considered necessary. Contracting CD4+ clones were found mainly in CM and EM memory subsets, while CD8+ clones were enriched in EMRA. Some responding clones were detected in pre-infection memory, which suggested that pre-existing cross-reactive memory T cells had joined the SARS-CoV-2 response. The second-wave clones that peaked on day 37 were not confirmed to be SARS-CoV-2 specific. Clones contracting from day 15 to 85 had balanced CD4/CD8 phenotypes, while a second wave expanding from day 15 to 37 was biased towards CD4+.

The sequencer was an Illumina NovaSeq 6000. TCRalpha and TCRbeta cDNA libraries were built by 5'RACE with constant-segment primers, adding sample barcodes and unique molecular identifiers. RNA was extracted from every sample with Trizol reagent. Amplification of the libraries took two PCR steps, and the second step added a second sample barcode plus Illumina TruSeq adapters. Sequencing of the libraries was done on an Illumina NovaSeq, producing 2 x 150 bp paired-end reads. The paper's data handling went like this. Reads were demultiplexed and collapsed into UMI-guided consensus sequences with migec v1.2.7. Using mixcr v2.1.11, UMI consensuses were aligned to TRA and TRB V and J templates and then assembled into clonotypes. Clonotypes were classified as expanded or contracted when called significant by both edgeR and NoisET, with noise models trained on biological replicates. For edgeR calls, the cutoffs were a false discovery rate-adjusted p below 0.01 and a log2 fold-change threshold of 1. As an exploratory analysis of dynamics, PCA with hierarchical clustering was applied to max-normalized trajectories of the 1000 most abundant clonotypes. The CD4 or CD8 phenotype of responding clones was assigned using the separately sequenced CD4+ and CD8+ repertoires. TCRdb applied fastp at Q25 and MiXCR to the public reads, then kept only in-frame beta chains. Every CDR3 protein is listed once, alongside the most common genes and DNA of its rows. These V and J calls are TCRdb output, not the study's own analysis. In all, the sample holds 250,000 or so distinct CDR3 sequences, and roughly a tenth of those were seen once. The ten largest clones capture roughly a fifth of the sample.

The TCR comes from a man in his late teens or twenties who had mild COVID-19 (a few samples of this study predate the infection). The sample titles of this study are shuffled in the database, so cell type and time point are left out; the donor was told from shared clones. Sequenced material: PBMCs or a T cell subset sorted from them (not recorded which). The V and J segments used are TRBV7-3 and TRBJ2-5, with the D gene not clear enough to name. The DNA is TGTGCCAGCAGCTTGACCAGACAAGAGACCCAGTACTTC. The encoded protein is CASSLTRQETQYF.